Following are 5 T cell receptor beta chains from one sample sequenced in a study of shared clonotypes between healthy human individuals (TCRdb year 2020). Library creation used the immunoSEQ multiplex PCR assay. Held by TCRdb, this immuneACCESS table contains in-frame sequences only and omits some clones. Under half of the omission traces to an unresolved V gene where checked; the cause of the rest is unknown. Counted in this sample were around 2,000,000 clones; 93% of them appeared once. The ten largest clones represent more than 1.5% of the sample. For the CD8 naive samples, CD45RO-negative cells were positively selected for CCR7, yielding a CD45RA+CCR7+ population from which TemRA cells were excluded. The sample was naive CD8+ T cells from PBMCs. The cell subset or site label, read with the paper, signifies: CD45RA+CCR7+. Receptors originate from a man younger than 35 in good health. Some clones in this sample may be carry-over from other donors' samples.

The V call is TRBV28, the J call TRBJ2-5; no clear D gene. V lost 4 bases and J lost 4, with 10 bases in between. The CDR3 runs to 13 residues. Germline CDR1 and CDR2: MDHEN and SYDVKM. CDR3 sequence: CASSWILRETQYF. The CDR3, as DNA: TGTGCCAGCAGTTGGATCCTCAGAGAGACCCAGTACTTC.

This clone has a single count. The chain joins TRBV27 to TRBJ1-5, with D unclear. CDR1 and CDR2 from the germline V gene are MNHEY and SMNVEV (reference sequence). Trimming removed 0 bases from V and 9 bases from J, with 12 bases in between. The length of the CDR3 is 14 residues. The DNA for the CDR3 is TGTGCCAGCAGTTTATCGGCTCGAGGCGGGCCCCAGCATTTT. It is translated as CASSLSARGGPQHF.

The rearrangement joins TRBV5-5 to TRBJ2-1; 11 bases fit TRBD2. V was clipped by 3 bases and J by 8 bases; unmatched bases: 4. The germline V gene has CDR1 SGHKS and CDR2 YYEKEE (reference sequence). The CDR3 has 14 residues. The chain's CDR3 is CASSSPGLADEQFF. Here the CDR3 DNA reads TGTGCCAGCAGCTCTCCGGGACTAGCGGATGAGCAGTTCTTC.

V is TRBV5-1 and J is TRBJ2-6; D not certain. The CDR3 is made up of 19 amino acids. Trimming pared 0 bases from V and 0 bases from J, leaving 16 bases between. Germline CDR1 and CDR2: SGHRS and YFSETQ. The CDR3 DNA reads TGCGCCAGCAGCTTGGCCGCGGTAGGCACCATCTCTGGGGCCAACGTCCTGACTTTC. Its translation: CASSLAAVGTISGANVLTF.

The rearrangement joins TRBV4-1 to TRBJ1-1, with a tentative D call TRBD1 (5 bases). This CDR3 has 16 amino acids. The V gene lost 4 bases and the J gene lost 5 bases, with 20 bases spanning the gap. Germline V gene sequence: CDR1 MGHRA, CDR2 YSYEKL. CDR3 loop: CASSLTAMEGTTEAFF. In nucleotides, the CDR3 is TGCGCCAGCAGCCTAACGGCGATGGAGGGGACGACTGAAGCTTTCTTT.